This T cell receptor (beta chain) was retrieved from a study of blood T cell repertoires in COVID-19. The overall study: COVID-19 samples from acute and convalescent phases originated in the United States, Italy and Spain. The cDNA or gDNA used as material had been derived from T cells, B-cell-depleted T cells, or PBMCs.

As originally analysed: Reference gene primer amplification gave nucleated cell count estimates. Here immunoSEQ multiplex PCR was the method, and the copy in TCRdb shows in-frame clones only, minus some. V, J and clone size derive from that table, while D and trimming were established from the DNA sequence. The data hold fewer than 150,000 clones, with around 90% observed a single time. CDR1 LNHDA and CDR2 SQIVND come from the germline V gene (reference sequence). V lost 0 bases and J 4 bases, leaving 19 bases between the germline ends. The CDR3 runs to 18 residues. This TCR came from a human donor in a cohort sampled during active COVID-19. The chain combines TRBV19 with TRBJ2-1; D might be TRBD1 (6 bases). The sequencing input was peripheral blood. CDR3 DNA: TGTGCCAGTAGTATAGATCCTCAGCCAGGGGTCTCTTACAATGAGCAGTTCTTC. Translating gives CASSIDPQPGVSYNEQFF. Looking up the rest from reference TRBV19 and TRBJ2-1 gives the full variable domain: DGGITQSPKYLFRKEGQNVTLSCEQNLNHDAMYWYRQDPGQGLRLIYYSQIVNDFQKGDIAEGYSVSREKKESFPLTVTSAQKNPTAFYLCASSIDPQPGVSYNEQFFGPGTRLTVL.